The present entry profiles one T cell receptor beta chain with its context. The antigen remains undetermined. A 1 in 200,000 to 1 in 1 million T cell depth was the sequencing target. Data came from immunoSEQ multiplex PCR; TCRdb stores just in-frame clones and leaves some out. The data show fewer than 200,000 clones, 70% to 85% seen once. This sample stems from a study of cytotoxic CD8 clonotypes in ibrutinib-treated CLL. About the study: Response samples were drawn at a median of about eleven months of treatment, range 6 to 36. Regarding the study as a whole: Baseline clonality exceeded age-matched healthy donors and tracked circulating CD8+ T-cell counts.

The CDR3 extends over 13 amino acids. V was shortened by 1 base and J by 11 bases, with 12 bases between the two germline ends. CDR1 SGHTA and CDR2 FQGNSA come from the germline V gene. The V gene is TRBV7-2, the J gene TRBJ1-5; D is ambiguous. The TCR comes from a human donor with chronic lymphocytic leukemia. Sequences were derived from PBMCs, sampled after 24 months of ibrutinib treatment. The CDR3 DNA follows: TGTGCCAGCAGCTTAGATTCCGGGCAATCCCAGCATTTT. It codes for CASSLDSGQSQHF. The full variable domain, in which reference TRBV7-2 and TRBJ1-5 provide the parts outside the CDR3, is GAGVSQSPSNKVTEKGKDVELRCDPISGHTALYWYRQSLGQGLEFLIYFQGNSAPDKSGLPSDRFSAERTGGSVSTLTIQRTQQEDSAVYLCASSLDSGQSQHFGDGTRLSIL.